This record looks at one T cell receptor beta chain sequence and its context. The antigen remains unidentified. Expressed TCRB transcripts were sequenced because the entire RNA isolate underwent reverse transcription. Sequencing of naive, central memory and regulatory T cell samples gave an average of roughly 4 million reads. Sequencing was performed with immunoSEQ multiplex PCR; in TCRdb, only in-frame clones are kept and a portion is missing. The sample records around 350,000 clones, roughly an eighth being singletons. Trimming cost V 2 bases and J 7 bases, with 16 bases left between them. This CDR3 spans 15 amino acids. The germline gives CDR1 SGDLS, CDR2 YYNGEE. This sample was included in a study of beta chain features in type 1 diabetes. General observations from the study: Any HLA effect on TCRB rearrangement was left unresolved by small sub-analyses. Type 1 diabetes patients had VDJ junctions that carried fewer insertions and more deletions. A greater similarity of naive, central memory and Treg TCRB repertoires was seen among patients than among healthy donors.

V usage is TRBV9 and J usage is TRBJ2-1; tentative D call: TRBD2 (7 bases). The TCR comes from a man younger than 35 in good health. Sample: naive CD4+ T cells from blood. CDR3 in amino acids: CASSVWGGPENEQFF. The DNA of the CDR3 is TGTGCCAGCAGCGTGTGGGGGGGGCCTGAGAATGAGCAGTTCTTC.